The sequence of this TCR beta chain was determined in a study of human T cells and chemical hapten exposure. Study at large: Minor volume differences among pooled libraries chiefly drove per-sample TCR yield variation.

As to time point: healthy volunteer bleed at 6 weeks. Blood, whole and unfractionated, served as the source for total RNA extraction. The CDR3 has 13 amino acids. Per the germline V gene, CDR1 is SGHTA and CDR2 is FQGNSA. The ends were cut back, 3 bases at V and 1 base at J, with 5 bases in the middle. This clonotype was picked up a small number of times. Unique molecular identifiers were attached to individual cDNA molecules within the library. Original data processing: Sample-level TCR yields exhibited a median of about 91,000, with a range of about 20,000 to 750,000. TCRdb itself ran the RACE reads through MiXCR, one entry per CDR3 protein. V and J calls and clone size were set by TCRdb, not the authors. Of more than 60,000 distinct CDR3 sequences detected, approximately 8% appear once; the ten largest clones hold less than 2%.

The sequence was collected from a male donor in good health. Some clones in this sample may be carry-over from other donors' samples. The chain uses TRBV7-2 and TRBJ2-3, with D unresolved. The specimen was whole blood. The CDR3 reads CASSFTRTDTQYF. CDR3 sequence (DNA): TGTGCCAGCAGCTTCACACGCACAGATACGCAGTATTTT. The variable domain in full, with the rest retrieved from reference TRBV7-2 and TRBJ2-3, is GAGVSQSPSNKVTEKGKDVELRCDPISGHTALYWYRQSLGQGLEFLIYFQGNSAPDKSGLPSDRFSAERTGGSVSTLTIQRTQQEDSAVYLCASSFTRTDTQYFGPGTRLTVL.